A single sample is the source of the 30 T cell receptor beta chains below, sequenced in a study of T cells in Graves' hyperthyroidism and ophthalmopathy. Amplification targeted TCR beta CDR3 regions from RNA transcripts. An initial round of RT-PCR targeting the TCR CDR3 relied on the HTBI primer set. MiXCR, run by TCRdb on the multiplex PCR reads, gives a single entry per CDR3 protein. Among hundreds of thousands of distinct CDR3 sequences listed, under 45% were seen once. Sequenced material: blood. Source of these receptors: a woman between 40 and 55 years old with Graves' hyperthyroidism.

This clonotype was recorded many times. The V gene is TRBV25-1, the J gene TRBJ2-7; 12 bases align to TRBD2. Germline trimming cut 1 base from V and 5 bases from J; bases unmatched to any gene: 3. The CDR3 spans 15 residues. Germline-derived CDR1 and CDR2 are MGHDK and SYGVNS. This chain's CDR3 is CASSESRLAGDEQYF. CDR3 nucleotide sequence: TGTGCCAGCAGTGAATCAAGACTAGCGGGAGACGAGCAGTACTTC.

This rearrangement joins TRBV19 to TRBJ2-5; 9 bases map to TRBD2. V shed 6 bases, J shed 4 bases, and the junction held 3 bases outside the gene matches. Germline V CDR1 and CDR2: LNHDA, SQIVND (reference sequence). CDR3 length: 13 amino acids. CDR3 nucleotides: TGTGCCAGTAGCGAACTAGCGGGAGAGACCCAGTACTTC. Amino acid sequence: CASSELAGETQYF.

The V gene is TRBV10-3, the J gene TRBJ1-2, with 9 bases aligning to TRBD1. The CDR3 contains 15 residues. V lost 0 bases to trimming and J lost 6 bases; unmatched junction nucleotides: 5. Germline CDR1 and CDR2: ENHRY and SYGVKD. DNA for the CDR3: TGTGCCATCAGTGAGTCGGGAGGGACAGGGAATGGCTACACCTTC. This sequence encodes CAISESGGTGNGYTF.

This clonotype was counted at least ten times. The chain recombines TRBV7-2 with TRBJ1-6; a possible D gene is TRBD1 (6 bases). Germline CDR1 and CDR2: SGHTA and FQGNSA. Trimming left V 7 bases short and J 7 bases short, with 14 bases between. This CDR3 comprises 14 residues. The CDR3 reads CASTWDTQNSPLHF. CDR3 sequence (DNA): TGTGCCAGCACCTGGGACACGCAAAATTCACCCCTCCACTTT.

Concerning this clonotype: Since no conserved phenylalanine or tryptophan closes the CDR3, a read error is the likely cause. The chain uses TRBV7-9 and TRBJ1-1; no definite D call. The CDR3 totals 13 residues. V dropped 5 bases and J dropped 5 bases, with 12 bases sitting between them. Per germline, CDR1 SEHNR and CDR2 FQNEAQ (reference sequence). The CDR3 is CASSPLGRTEAFL. The CDR3 DNA follows: TGTGCCAGCAGCCCGTTAGGGAGAACTGAAGCTTTCCTT.

This clonotype came up many times. The genes are TRBV20-1 and TRBJ2-7; 11 positions match TRBD2. V shed 6 bases and J 4 bases; nucleotides not matched to a gene: 8. Germline V CDR1 and CDR2: DFQATT, SNEGSKA (reference sequence). The CDR3 is made up of 14 amino acids. The CDR3 loop reads CSAGTSGHGYEQYF. The CDR3 DNA reads TGCAGTGCCGGGACTAGCGGTCATGGGTACGAGCAGTACTTC.

This clonotype was picked up many times. The chain couples TRBV24-1 to TRBJ1-2; 9 bases are shared with TRBD1. The trim removed 4 bases at V and 5 bases at J, leaving 4 bases unmatched. Germline V CDR1 and CDR2: KGHDR, SFDVKD. The CDR3 loop spans 14 amino acids. CDR3 nucleotide sequence: TGTGCCACCAGTGAAACCGGGACAGGGTATGGCTACACCTTC. Its protein is CATSETGTGYGYTF.

Many counts were recorded for this clonotype. The J gene is TRBJ2-5, the V gene TRBV7-2; 9 bases are a match to TRBD2. V gave up 6 bases and J gave up 5 bases; unmatched junction bases: 4. CDR1 is SGHTA, CDR2 FQGNSA, per germline. The CDR3 runs 13 residues. The CDR3 reads CASRGGGVETQYF. CDR3 nucleotide sequence: TGTGCCAGCAGAGGCGGGGGGGTGGAGACCCAGTACTTC.

V usage is TRBV7-2 and J usage is TRBJ2-7; D possibly matches TRBD1 or TRBD2 (5 bases each). V was cut by 9 bases and J by 5 bases, with 17 bases left in between. CDR1 is SGHTA, CDR2 FQGNSA, per germline. This CDR3 spans 13 amino acids. The CDR3 reads CASRFSARDEQYF. CDR3 nucleotides: TGTGCCAGTAGGTTTAGCGCCAGGGACGAGCAGTACTTC.

The genes are TRBV6-5 and TRBJ1-2; unclear D gene. The CDR3 consists of 13 residues. Per the germline V gene, CDR1 is MNHEY and CDR2 is SVGAGI. V was shortened by 4 bases and J by 6 bases, with 12 bases between the two germline ends. The CDR3 spells CASSFMGDDGYTF. CDR3 nucleotides: TGTGCCAGCAGTTTTATGGGTGATGATGGCTACACCTTC.

This chain links TRBV29-1 with TRBJ1-1; D is undetermined. This CDR3 is built from 11 residues. The V gene lost 8 bases and the J gene lost 1 base, with 8 bases spanning the gap. Germline values: CDR1 SQVTM, CDR2 ANQGSEA. CDR3 sequence: CSRERNTEAFF. The CDR3 DNA follows: TGCAGCCGCGAGAGGAACACTGAAGCTTTCTTT.

This chain links TRBV19 with TRBJ2-7; possible D gene TRBD2, 6 bases. V lost 1 base to trimming and J lost 0 bases, with 7 bases between them. This CDR3 spans 14 amino acids. CDR1 is LNHDA, CDR2 SQIVND, per germline (reference sequence). The CDR3 bases are TGTGCCAGTAGTATAGCGGGGGACTCCTACGAGCAGTACTTC. This encodes CASSIAGDSYEQYF.

Points on this clonotype: The junction shows a germline mismatch at one end, possibly a read error. This chain uses TRBV7-3 with TRBJ1-1, with no clear D. Looked up from germline, CDR1 is SGHTA and CDR2 is FQGTGA. The CDR3 spans 16 residues. The chain's CDR3 is CASSQERRLVGTEAFF. CDR3 nucleotide sequence: TGCGCCAGCAGCCAAGAGCGGCGGTTGGTGGGCACTGAAGCTTTCTTT.

This chain joins TRBV7-2 and TRBJ2-3; D is tentatively TRBD1 or TRBD2 (5 bases each). Germline V gene sequence: CDR1 SGHTA, CDR2 FQGNSA. The CDR3 covers 15 residues. The V and J ends lost 0 bases and 4 bases respectively, with 11 bases between them. For the CDR3, the DNA is TGTGCCAGCAGCTTAGCCGGCAGGGACGCAGATACGCAGTATTTT. Amino acids: CASSLAGRDADTQYF.

As for this clonotype: This may be a read error: a much more frequent sequence differs by one nucleotide. The chain recombines TRBV20-1 with TRBJ1-5, with a possible D match to TRBD1 (6 bases). This CDR3 comprises 12 residues. CDR1 and CDR2 (germline): DFQATT, SNEGSKA (reference sequence). The V and J ends lost 4 bases and 9 bases respectively, with 13 bases between them. The DNA for the CDR3 is TGCAGTGCTATTAACAGGGATCGGCCCCAGCATTTT. Residues: CSAINRDRPQHF.

The V call is TRBV19, the J call TRBJ2-5; D perhaps matches TRBD1 (6 bases). The end of the DNA fits TRBJ2-1 better, so the J call may be wrong. This CDR3 is 15 amino acids long. The germline CDR1 and CDR2 sequences are LNHDA and SQIVND (reference sequence). Here the CDR3 DNA reads TGTGCCAGTAGTAGCGGACAGCCACGGTACAATGAGCAGTTCTTC. This gives the protein CASSSGQPRYNEQFF.

This chain uses TRBV7-9 with TRBJ1-5, with TRBD1 as a possible D gene (6 bases). Germline V gene data show CDR1 as SEHNR and CDR2 as FQNEAQ (reference sequence). Trimming cost V 8 bases and J 11 bases, with 22 bases left between them. The CDR3 contains 14 residues. CDR3 sequence: CASVPPGAIETQHF. The CDR3 DNA follows: TGTGCCAGCGTACCCCCAGGGGCTATAGAGACCCAGCATTTT.

Note on this clonotype: Possible read error: a much larger clone is one base away. The chain uses TRBV4-3 and TRBJ1-1; D is undetermined. CDR1 is LGHNA, CDR2 YSLEER, per germline. V lost 0 bases, J lost 12 bases, and 14 bases lay in between. This CDR3 region has 13 residues. CDR3 in DNA: TGCGCCAGCAGCCAAGACGCGAGCGGATGGACTTTCTTT. This codes for CASSQDASGWTFF.

This clonotype was picked up many times. The rearrangement links TRBV10-3 to TRBJ1-2; D may be TRBD1 (6 bases). V shed 2 bases and J shed 4 bases, with 14 bases lying between them. The CDR3 totals 15 residues. Germline loops: CDR1 ENHRY, CDR2 SYGVKD. CDR3 DNA sequence: TGTGCCATCAGTGAGAGCTTACAGGGCACCTATGGCTACACCTTC. Protein: CAISESLQGTYGYTF.

This clonotype was seen a handful of times. The chain couples TRBV5-5 to TRBJ1-5; maybe TRBD1 (5 bases). Trimming shortened V by 2 bases and J by 3 bases, and 9 bases separated the two germline ends. Germline V CDR1 and CDR2: SGHKS, YYEKEE (reference sequence). The CDR3 has 14 amino acids. CDR3 DNA: TGTGCCAGCAGCTTATGGACACTCAATCAGCCCCAGCATTTT. It is translated as CASSLWTLNQPQHF.

This chain joins TRBV7-4 and TRBJ2-6; 10 bases align to TRBD1. V lost 5 bases and J lost 2; bases outside the gene matches: 12. Germline V gives CDR1 SGHVT, CDR2 SQSDAQ. The CDR3 runs 19 residues. The CDR3 sequence is CASSHSGDRGGPGANVLTF. The CDR3 bases are TGTGCCAGCAGCCATAGCGGGGACAGGGGAGGTCCTGGGGCCAACGTCCTGACTTTC.

CDR3 sequence (DNA): TGTGCCAGCTCACCCGACCAGGTCTACGAGCAGTACTTC. Translated: CASSPDQVYEQYF. J is TRBJ2-7 and V is TRBV25-1; D not resolved. This CDR3 has 13 residues. Between the trimmed V and J ends, which lost 8 bases and 3 bases, there was a span of 14 bases. CDR1 and CDR2 (germline): MGHDK, SYGVNS.

V gene TRBV29-1 combines with J gene TRBJ1-1; the D gene is possibly TRBD1 (5 bases). V lost 8 bases to trimming and J lost 8 bases, with 24 bases between them. Germline CDR1 reads SQVTM; CDR2 reads ANQGSEA. CDR3 size: 14 residues. CDR3 in amino acids: CSPVGALGYKEAFF. DNA for the CDR3: TGCAGCCCCGTCGGGGCCCTAGGGTACAAGGAAGCTTTCTTT.

In its sample, this clonotype was seen many times. The rearrangement uses TRBV7-9 and TRBJ2-7; D is unclear. Germline CDR1 reads SEHNR; CDR2 reads FQNEAQ (reference sequence). Trimming shortened V by 0 bases and J by 3 bases, and 12 bases separated the two germline ends. CDR3 size: 15 residues. The CDR3 nucleotides are TGTGCCAGCAGCTTAGCCTTTTCGCCCGACTACGAGCAGTACTTC. Amino acids: CASSLAFSPDYEQYF.

J is TRBJ1-1 and V is TRBV19; D gene ambiguous. This CDR3 contains 14 residues. Trimming took 7 bases from V and 8 from J, leaving 20 bases between them. Per the germline V gene, CDR1 is LNHDA and CDR2 is SQIVND (reference sequence). The CDR3 bases are TGTGCCAGTAAATTCCCCGGAACACCACGAGAAGCTTTCTTT. Amino acids: CASKFPGTPREAFF.

The rearrangement links TRBV7-9 to TRBJ1-1; D not resolved. Germline-derived CDR1 and CDR2 are SEHNR and FQNEAQ (reference sequence). Trimming took off 6 bases at V and 2 bases at J, with 16 bases between the two ends. CDR3 length: 15 residues. The CDR3 DNA follows: TGTGCCAGCAGTCCTAGCCCAGGATATAACACTGAAGCTTTCTTT. Translation gives CASSPSPGYNTEAFF.

The chain joins TRBV5-1 to TRBJ2-2; 8 nucleotides agree with TRBD1. Per germline, CDR1 SGHRS and CDR2 YFSETQ. V gave up 4 bases and J gave up 0 bases; unmatched junction bases: 8. This CDR3 spans 17 amino acids. DNA for the CDR3: TGCGCCAGCAGCCTTGAAGGACAGGGCCCGAACACCGGGGAGCTGTTTTTT. Residues: CASSLEGQGPNTGELFF.

This clonotype was detected a few times. The V and J genes are TRBV4-1 and TRBJ2-6; D ambiguous. Trimming cost V 0 bases and J 4 bases, with 7 bases left between them. This CDR3 has 15 residues. Germline V lookup: CDR1 MGHRA, CDR2 YSYEKL. CDR3 sequence: CASSQDGYGANVLTF. The CDR3 region has the DNA TGCGCCAGCAGCCAAGATGGGTACGGGGCCAACGTCCTGACTTTC.

The chain uses TRBV19 and TRBJ1-2, with unresolved D. Looked up from germline, CDR1 is LNHDA and CDR2 is SQIVND (reference sequence). The CDR3 is made up of 13 amino acids. Trimming stripped 5 bases from V and 4 bases from J, with 11 bases between. In DNA, the CDR3 is TGTGCCAGTAGTCCGCCCGGTCCCTATGGCTACACCTTC. Amino acids: CASSPPGPYGYTF.

Ten or more counts support this clonotype. The gene calls are TRBV20-1 and TRBJ1-3; D remains unclear. The CDR3 covers 14 residues. Trimming took off 6 bases at V and 2 bases at J, with 14 bases between the two ends. Germline CDR1 is DFQATT and CDR2 is SNEGSKA (reference sequence). The CDR3 DNA sequence: TGCAGTGCCTGGGTTGGGTCTACTGGAAACACCATATATTTT. Amino acids: CSAWVGSTGNTIYF.